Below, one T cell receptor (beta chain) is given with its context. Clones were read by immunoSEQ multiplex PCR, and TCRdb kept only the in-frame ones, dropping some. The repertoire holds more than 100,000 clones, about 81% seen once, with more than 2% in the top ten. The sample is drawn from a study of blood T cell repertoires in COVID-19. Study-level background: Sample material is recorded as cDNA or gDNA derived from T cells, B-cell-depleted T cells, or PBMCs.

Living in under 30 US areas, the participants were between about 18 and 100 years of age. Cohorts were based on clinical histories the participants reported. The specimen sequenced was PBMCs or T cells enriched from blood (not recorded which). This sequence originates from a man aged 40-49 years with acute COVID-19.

CDR3 sequence reads: CASSAYRGPTYNSPLHF. CDR3 sequence (DNA): TGTGCCAGCAGTGCCTACAGGGGGCCGACCTATAATTCACCCCTCCACTTT. The chain employs TRBV6-1 and TRBJ1-6; 9 positions agree with TRBD1. V lost 4 bases and J lost 2; bases outside the gene matches: 6. The germline CDR1 and CDR2 sequences are MNHNS and SASEGT. The CDR3 has 17 residues.